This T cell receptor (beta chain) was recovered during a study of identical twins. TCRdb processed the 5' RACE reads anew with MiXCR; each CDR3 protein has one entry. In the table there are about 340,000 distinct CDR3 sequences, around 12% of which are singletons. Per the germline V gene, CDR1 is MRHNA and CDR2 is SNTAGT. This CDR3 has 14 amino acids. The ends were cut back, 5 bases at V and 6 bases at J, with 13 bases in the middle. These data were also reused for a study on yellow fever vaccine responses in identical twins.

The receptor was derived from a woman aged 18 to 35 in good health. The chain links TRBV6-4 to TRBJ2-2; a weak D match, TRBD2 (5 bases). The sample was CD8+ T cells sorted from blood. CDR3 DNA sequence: TGTGCCAGCAGTCCGGACGGGGTAGCCGGGGAGCTGTTTTTT. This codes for CASSPDGVAGELFF.